This T cell receptor (beta chain) came from a study of brain T cells in children with intractable seizures. As regards this clone: What it recognizes is unknown.

This table comes from immunoSEQ multiplex PCR, and its TCRdb copy is limited to in-frame clones, with some not included. This sample carries about 22,000 clones, 94% of them seen once, and the ten largest clones take around 6%. Surgery cases with the highest brain T cell transcript signatures were chosen for sequencing. Pre-surgery treatment included at least one anti-epileptic drug. V was trimmed by 5 bases and J by 13 bases, leaving 14 bases between them. Germline CDR1 and CDR2: MNHEY and SVGAGI. The CDR3 extends over 12 amino acids. Findings and caveats of the study: Patients' HCMV serostatus was unknown; virus specificity rests on CDR3 similarity alone.

The material was peripheral blood, obtained at surgery. The V and J genes are TRBV6-5 and TRBJ1-4; D gene unclear. This sequence originates from a boy younger than 18 with focal cortical dysplasia and intractable seizures. CDR3 DNA: TGTGCCAGCAGTAACCCCCTGAGCGTACTGTTTTTT. Translating it yields CASSNPLSVLFF.